One TCR beta chain is described in this entry. The V and J ends lost 1 base and 6 bases, in that order; junction bases with no gene match: 12. Looked up from germline, CDR1 is SNHLY and CDR2 is FYNNEI. CDR3 length: 18 amino acids. According to the study, TCR beta libraries were built with iRepertoire HTBI primers and CDR3-region Arm-PCR. TCRdb independently ran MiXCR on the multiplex PCR reads; one entry per CDR3 protein. The table lists approximately 250,000 distinct CDR3 sequences, about 18% of them singletons. Time point indicated: newly diagnosed GD, antithyroid drugs for less than 3 months. The TCR library was prepared using RNA isolated from PBMCs. Xi'an, China, was home to the endocrinology department that provided patients. The source of the sample is a study of regulatory T cells in long-lasting Graves disease.

Source: peripheral blood mononuclear cells (PBMCs), taken at new diagnosis, from a patient treated with antithyroid drugs. The source is a female donor with Graves disease. V gene TRBV2 combines with J gene TRBJ2-1; 10 nucleotides agree with TRBD2. The CDR3 DNA reads as TGTGCCAGCAGTGAAGATCGGGCTAGCGGGAGAGGTTTCAATGAGCAGTTCTTC. This codes for CASSEDRASGRGFNEQFF.